The clone carrying this TCR beta chain was picked up a small number of times. The antigen remains unidentified. Input was about 600 ng to 6,004 ng of genomic DNA from tumor or blood. V was cut by 6 bases and J by 8 bases, with 20 bases left in between. This CDR3 has 15 amino acids. The V gene's germline CDR1 is MNHEY and CDR2 SVGAGI. TCRdb keeps only in-frame clones here, not all; method: immunoSEQ multiplex PCR. The data contain under 75,000 clones, approximately 74% of them singletons. This specimen belongs to a study of T cells in tumors after PD-1 blockade. Study-wide results and caveats: Some novel exhausted tumor clones appeared in pre-treatment blood, suggesting peripheral recruitment.

The specimen was PBMCs, collected after anti-PD-1 treatment. The TCR was taken from a human donor with basal cell carcinoma. This chain links TRBV6-5 with TRBJ2-1, with D possibly being TRBD1 or TRBD2 (5 bases each). The CDR3 DNA reads TGTGCCAGCAGCCTCACGAGGGGCCCGACCGATGAGCAGTTCTTC. Amino acids: CASSLTRGPTDEQFF.